This TCR beta chain was recovered during a study of T-cell memory formation after mild COVID-19. Trimming cost V 4 bases and J 2 bases, with 10 bases left between them. CDR3 length: 14 amino acids. Germline V gene sequence: CDR1 SGHAT, CDR2 FQNNGV. TCRdb redid the calling of the 5' RACE reads with MiXCR, one entry per CDR3 protein. The table shows about 260,000 distinct CDR3 sequences, with 15% to 20% occurring only once. The chain joins TRBV11-2 to TRBJ2-3, with a tentative D call TRBD2 (5 bases). Sequencing used PBMCs or a T cell subset sorted from them (not recorded which). The receptor was derived from a man aged 18-30 years who had mild COVID-19 (a few samples of this study predate the infection). Cell type and time point are not known. CDR3 DNA: TGTGCCAGCAGCTCCGGACTTAACACAGATACGCAGTATTTT. The encoded protein is CASSSGLNTDTQYF.